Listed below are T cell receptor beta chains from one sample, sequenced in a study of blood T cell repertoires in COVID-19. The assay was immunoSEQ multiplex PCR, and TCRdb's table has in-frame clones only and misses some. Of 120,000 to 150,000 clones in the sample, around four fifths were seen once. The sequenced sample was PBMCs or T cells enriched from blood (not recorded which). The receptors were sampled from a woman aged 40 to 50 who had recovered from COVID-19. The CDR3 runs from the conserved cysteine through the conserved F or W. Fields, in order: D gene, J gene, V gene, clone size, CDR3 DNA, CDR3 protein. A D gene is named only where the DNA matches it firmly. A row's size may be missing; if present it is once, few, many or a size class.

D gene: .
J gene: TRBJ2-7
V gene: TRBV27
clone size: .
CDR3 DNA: TGTGCCAGCAGTATCTCAGGGGGGCCCCTTGGGCAGTACTTC
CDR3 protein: CASSISGGPLGQYF

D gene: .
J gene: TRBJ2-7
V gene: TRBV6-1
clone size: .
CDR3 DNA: TGTGCCAGCAGTGAAGAGGGACCAGGGGCCTCCTACGAGCAGTACTTC
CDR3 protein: CASSEEGPGASYEQYF

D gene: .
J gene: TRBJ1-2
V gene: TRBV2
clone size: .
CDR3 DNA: TGTGCCAGCAGCAGGGACACCACCCCTTATGATGGCTACACCTTC
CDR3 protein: CASSRDTTPYDGYTF

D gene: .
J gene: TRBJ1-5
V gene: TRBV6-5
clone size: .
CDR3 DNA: TGTGCCAGCAATTCCCGGGTCTCCAATCAGCCCCAGCATTTT
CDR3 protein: CASNSRVSNQPQHF

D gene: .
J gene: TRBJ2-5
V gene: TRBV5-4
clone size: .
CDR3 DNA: TGTGCCAGCAGCTTTTCACGGGGCCAAGAGACCCAGTACTTC
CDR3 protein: CASSFSRGQETQYF

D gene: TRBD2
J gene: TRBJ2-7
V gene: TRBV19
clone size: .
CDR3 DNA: TGTGCCAGTAGTACCCCTACTAGCTCGGCGGGGGACGAGCAGTACTTC
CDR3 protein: CASSTPTSSAGDEQYF

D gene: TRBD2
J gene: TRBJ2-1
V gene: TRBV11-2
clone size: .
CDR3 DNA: TGTGCCAGCAGCTTTTTGACTACGGGGGGGCGGTATGAGCAGTTCTTC
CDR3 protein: CASSFLTTGGRYEQFF

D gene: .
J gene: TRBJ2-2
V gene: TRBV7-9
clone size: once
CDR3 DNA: TGTGCCAGCAGAGGCGGCTGGGAGCTGTTTTTT
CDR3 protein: CASRGGWELFF

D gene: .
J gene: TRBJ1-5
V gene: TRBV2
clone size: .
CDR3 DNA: TGTGCCAGCGGGAGGGGAGATAGCAATCAGCCCCAGCATTTT
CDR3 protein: CASGRGDSNQPQHF

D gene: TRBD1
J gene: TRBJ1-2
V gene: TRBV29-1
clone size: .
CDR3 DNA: TGCAGCGAAGTATGGATGACAGGGGATGGCTACACCTTC
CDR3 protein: CSEVWMTGDGYTF

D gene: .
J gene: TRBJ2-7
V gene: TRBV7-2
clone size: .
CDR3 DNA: TGTGCCAGCAGCTTAGATAGGTGGGGCGGGGCAAGCTCCTACGAGCAGTACTTC
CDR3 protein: CASSLDRWGGASSYEQYF

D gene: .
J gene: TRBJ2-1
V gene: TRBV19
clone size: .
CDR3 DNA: TGTGCCAGTAGTTCGGCTAGCCCCAATGAGCAGTTCTTC
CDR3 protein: CASSSASPNEQFF

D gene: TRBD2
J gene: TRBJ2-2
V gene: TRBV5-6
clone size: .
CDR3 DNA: TGTGCCAGCAGCCTTAGACTAGCGGGAGCTGCCGGGGAGCTGTTTTTT
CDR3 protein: CASSLRLAGAAGELFF

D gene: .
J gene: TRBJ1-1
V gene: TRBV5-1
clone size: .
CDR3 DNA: TGCGCCAGCAGCCAGACCCCCCGGGGGAGGGTCGAAGGAGCTTTCTTT
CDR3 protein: CASSQTPRGRVEGAFF

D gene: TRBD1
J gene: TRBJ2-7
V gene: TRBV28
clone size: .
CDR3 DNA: TGTGCCAGCAGTTTTAACAGGGGGCCCTGGTACGAGCAGTACTTC
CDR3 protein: CASSFNRGPWYEQYF

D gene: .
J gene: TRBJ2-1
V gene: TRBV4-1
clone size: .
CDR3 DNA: TGCGCCAGCAGCCAACCCGAGATATCCGAGAACAATGAGCAGTTCTTC
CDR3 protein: CASSQPEISENNEQFF